This T cell receptor (beta chain) comes out of a study of shared clonotypes between healthy human individuals. Notes on this clone: The antigen is undetermined.

Study-level points and caveats: Sharing of clonotypes among donors was expected to vary with sequencing depth.

V lost 6 bases, J lost 6 bases, and 16 bases lay in between. From germline, CDR1 is KGHSH and CDR2 LQKENI. The CDR3 spans 14 residues. Measured with immunoSEQ multiplex PCR; TCRdb has only the in-frame clones, and not every one. The data contain about 1 million clones, approximately 72% of them seen just once; the ten biggest clones take up roughly 1.4%. Sequencing was done on a sample of memory CD4+ T cells sorted from blood. Subset: CD45RA-negative fraction. The source of this sequence is a man younger than 35 in good health. The chain carries TRBV18 and TRBJ2-3; TRBD2 might be the D (5 bases). Here the CDR3 reads CASSSGTHSDTQYF. The DNA for the CDR3 is TGTGCCAGCTCCTCGGGAACACACAGCGATACGCAGTATTTT.